The 28 T cell receptor beta chains below all came from one sample that was sequenced in a study of T cell repertoires in cytomegalovirus infection. No antigen has been assigned to these receptors. From the reads, TCRdb called clonotypes with MiXCR, one entry per CDR3 protein. The sample records around 43,000 distinct CDR3 sequences, approximately 22% being singletons. The sample was PBMCs, sequenced either directly or after in vitro stimulation (not recorded which). The receptors were gathered from a human donor in good health (CMV status not recorded). Some clones in this sample may be carry-over from other donors' samples.

This clonotype was recorded many times. The V gene is TRBV9, the J gene TRBJ2-1; 7 bases fit TRBD2. Germline trimming cut 5 bases from V and 5 bases from J; bases unmatched to any gene: 10. Per the germline V gene, CDR1 is SGDLS and CDR2 is YYNGEE. This CDR3 has 15 amino acids. The CDR3 bases are TGTGCCAGCAGTTGGGGGGGACTACCAAACAATGAGCAGTTCTTC. This codes for CASSWGGLPNNEQFF.

The chain has TRBV6-1 and TRBJ2-7; D may correspond to TRBD1 or TRBD2 (5 bases each). CDR3 length: 13 amino acids. The germline gives CDR1 MNHNS, CDR2 SASEGT. The V end lost 6 bases, the J end lost 2 bases, and 11 bases lay between the germline ends. CDR3 nucleotide sequence: TGTGCCAGCAGGGGACCGAGCACCTACGAGCAGTACTTC. This sequence encodes CASRGPSTYEQYF.

This clonotype was picked up many times. The chain employs TRBV7-2 and TRBJ1-5; TRBD1 might be the D (5 bases). This CDR3 is 14 amino acids long. V was shortened by 4 bases and J by 5 bases, with 12 bases between the two germline ends. CDR1 is SGHTA and CDR2 is FQGNSA in the germline V gene. The DNA for the CDR3 is TGTGCCAGCAGCTCCGACAGATTTTATCAGCCCCAGCATTTT. Its translation is CASSSDRFYQPQHF.

This clonotype was seen many times. The chain joins TRBV15 to TRBJ2-7; tentative D call: TRBD2 (7 bases). The CDR3 is 13 residues long. Deletions cut 0 bases from V and 7 bases from J, with 10 bases between. The germline CDR1 and CDR2 sequences are LNHNV and YYDKDF (reference sequence). The CDR3 DNA is TGTGCCACCAGCAGAGATGAGGGGGGGGAGCAGTACTTC. Translation gives CATSRDEGGEQYF.

This clonotype was observed a handful of times. V gene TRBV7-2 combines with J gene TRBJ2-5; the D is unclear. The CDR3 has 14 amino acids. V was trimmed by 1 base and J by 2 bases, leaving 8 bases between them. Germline V lookup: CDR1 SGHTA, CDR2 FQGNSA. CDR3 in amino acids: CASSLVWEQETQYF. The CDR3, as DNA: TGTGCCAGCAGCTTAGTTTGGGAACAAGAGACCCAGTACTTC.

The chain uses TRBV27 and TRBJ1-1, with a tentative D call TRBD1 (6 bases). V lost 4 bases and J 3 bases, leaving 9 bases between the germline ends. Germline CDR1 MNHEY, CDR2 SMNVEV (reference sequence). CDR3 size: 13 residues. The CDR3 sequence: CASSWRGDTEAFF. For the CDR3, the DNA is TGTGCCAGCAGTTGGAGGGGGGACACTGAAGCTTTCTTT.

This clonotype has at least ten counts. The chain couples TRBV7-2 to TRBJ2-7; D possibly corresponds to TRBD2 (6 bases). Germline V gene data show CDR1 as SGHTA and CDR2 as FQGNSA. The CDR3 has 13 residues. V lost 8 bases, J lost 7 bases, and 18 bases lay in between. CDR3 nucleotide sequence: TGTGCCAGCCAACGGTCGGGAGTGAGTGAGCAGTACTTC. Its protein is CASQRSGVSEQYF.

This clonotype was counted between two and nine times. The J gene is TRBJ1-4, the V gene TRBV9; 10 nucleotides match TRBD1. Looked up from germline, CDR1 is SGDLS and CDR2 is YYNGEE. The CDR3 has 15 residues. V lost 4 bases and J lost 10; bases outside the gene matches: 10. The CDR3 reads CASSRTGTGVVKLFF. The CDR3 nucleotides are TGTGCCAGCAGCAGAACCGGGACAGGGGTTGTAAAACTGTTTTTT. The full variable domain, in which reference TRBV9 and TRBJ1-4 provide the parts outside the CDR3, is DSGVTQTPKHLITATGQRVTLRCSPRSGDLSVYWYQQSLDQGLQFLIQYYNGEERAKGNILERFSAQQFPDLHSELNLSSLELGDSALYFCASSRTGTGVVKLFFGSGTQLSVL.

This clonotype was seen repeatedly, ten times or more. This rearrangement joins TRBV5-6 to TRBJ2-7; 7 bases match TRBD1. There are 14 residues in the CDR3. CDR1 and CDR2 (germline): SGHDT, YYEEEE. J gave up 7 bases and V 3 bases, and 10 bases lay outside the gene matches. CDR3 coding DNA: TGTGCCAGCAGCTCCGGGACAGTTTATGGGGAGCAGTACTTC. Translation gives CASSSGTVYGEQYF.

In its sample, this clonotype was seen a few times. This sequence joins TRBV20-1 and TRBJ2-1, with D unclear. This CDR3 has 14 residues. V lost 3 bases and J lost 0, with 9 bases in between. Germline CDR1 is DFQATT and CDR2 is SNEGSKA (reference sequence). The CDR3 sequence is CSASVGSSYNEQFF. In nucleotides, the CDR3 is TGCAGTGCTAGTGTCGGAAGCTCCTACAATGAGCAGTTCTTC.

This clonotype was seen repeatedly, ten times or more. The gene calls are TRBV12-3 or TRBV12-4 and TRBJ1-3; possible D gene TRBD1, 5 bases. Between the trimmed V and J ends, which lost 3 bases and 8 bases, there was a span of 14 bases. The CDR3 consists of 14 residues. The CDR3 nucleotides read TGTGCCAGCAGTTTTGGCCGGGGCGCGGACACCATATATTTT. It translates to CASSFGRGADTIYF.

This clonotype has a count of ten or more. The chain is built from TRBV6-2 or TRBV6-3 and TRBJ1-1; 9 nucleotides agree with TRBD1. V lost 4 bases to trimming and J lost 4 bases; unmatched junction nucleotides: 7. The CDR3 loop spans 15 amino acids. CDR1 and CDR2 from the germline V gene are MNHEY and SVGEGT. DNA of the CDR3: TGTGCCAGCAGTTCACAGGGGGCCGAGATCACTGAAGCTTTCTTT. This encodes CASSSQGAEITEAFF.

This chain links TRBV7-9 with TRBJ2-2, with 7 bases matching TRBD1. The V and J ends lost 5 bases and 4 bases, in that order; junction bases with no gene match: 10. Germline assignment: CDR1 SEHNR and CDR2 FQNEAQ (reference sequence). The CDR3 runs to 16 residues. CDR3 DNA: TGTGCCAGCAGCAACCGACAGGGAATTACCACCGGGGAGCTGTTTTTT. Translating it yields CASSNRQGITTGELFF.

In DNA form, the CDR3 reads TGTGCCAGCTCACCCGGGACCCGAGATACGCAGTATTTT. It codes for CASSPGTRDTQYF. The V gene is TRBV18, the J gene TRBJ2-3, with D perhaps assigned TRBD1 or TRBD2 (5 bases each). Trimming removed 3 bases from V and 5 bases from J, with 9 bases in between. The CDR3 has 13 residues. Looked up from germline, CDR1 is KGHSH and CDR2 is LQKENI.

The V call is TRBV5-1, the J call TRBJ2-2; tentative D call: TRBD1 (5 bases). Trimming took off 0 bases at V and 5 bases at J, with 11 bases between the two ends. Germline V gene data show CDR1 as SGHRS and CDR2 as YFSETQ. This CDR3 contains 15 residues. CDR3 region: CASSLDRPSTGELFF. The CDR3, as DNA: TGCGCCAGCAGCTTGGACAGGCCTTCAACCGGGGAGCTGTTTTTT.

This clonotype was observed many times. The chain combines TRBV11-2 with TRBJ2-1, with 9 bases fitting TRBD2. The junction had 6 bases not matched to a gene; V was cut back by 5 bases and J by 4 bases. The CDR3 extends over 15 amino acids. The V gene's germline CDR1 is SGHAT and CDR2 FQNNGV. The DNA for the CDR3 is TGTGCCAGCAGCCCGAGCGGGAGGCCATACAATGAGCAGTTCTTC. It specifies CASSPSGRPYNEQFF.

This clonotype was seen repeatedly, ten times or more. This CDR3 is CASKVTRQGVYEQYF. Written as DNA, the CDR3 is TGTGCCAGCAAGGTCACCCGACAGGGGGTCTACGAGCAGTACTTC. The chain joins TRBV6-1 to TRBJ2-7, with 9 bases fitting TRBD1. V lost 7 bases to trimming and J lost 3 bases; unmatched junction nucleotides: 10. The CDR3 totals 15 residues. Germline values: CDR1 MNHNS, CDR2 SASEGT.

This rearrangement joins TRBV4-3 to TRBJ2-2; TRBD2 matches 8 bases. With V trimmed by 2 bases and J by 5 bases, 16 bases remained unmatched. The length of the CDR3 is 19 residues. CDR1 and CDR2 from the germline V gene are LGHNA and YSLEER. The CDR3 nucleotides read TGCGCCAGCAGCCAACACCGAGTGACGGGAGGGCCTCGGACCGGGGAGCTGTTTTTT. This gives the protein CASSQHRVTGGPRTGELFF.

This clonotype has ten or more counts. The J gene is TRBJ2-1, the V gene TRBV9; a weak D match, TRBD2 (6 bases). Per the germline V gene, CDR1 is SGDLS and CDR2 is YYNGEE. The CDR3 sequence is 15 residues long. Trimming removed 5 bases from V and 0 bases from J, with 12 bases in between. The CDR3 DNA reads as TGTGCCAGCAGTCCGGAGGGGAACTCCTACAATGAGCAGTTCTTC. Translating it yields CASSPEGNSYNEQFF. Based on the CDR3 plus reference TRBV9 and TRBJ2-1, the full variable domain is DSGVTQTPKHLITATGQRVTLRCSPRSGDLSVYWYQQSLDQGLQFLIQYYNGEERAKGNILERFSAQQFPDLHSELNLSSLELGDSALYFCASSPEGNSYNEQFFGPGTRLTVL.

This clonotype was recorded at least ten times. The chain couples TRBV19 to TRBJ2-7; either TRBD1 or TRBD2 may supply D (5 bases each). V was shortened by 4 bases and J by 4 bases, with 17 bases between the two germline ends. Germline V gives CDR1 LNHDA, CDR2 SQIVND (reference sequence). The length of the CDR3 is 15 residues. This CDR3 reads CASSTARELGYEQYF. CDR3 sequence (DNA): TGTGCCAGTAGTACGGCCAGGGAGTTGGGGTACGAGCAGTACTTC.

This clonotype was seen a few times. The chain joins TRBV7-4 to TRBJ2-3; 9 bases are shared with TRBD1. V was pared by 5 bases and J by 2 bases, with 2 bases of the junction left unmatched. This CDR3 contains 14 residues. CDR1 is SGHVT, CDR2 SQSDAQ, per germline. CDR3 sequence (DNA): TGTGCCAGCAGCCGGGACAGGGCCACAGATACGCAGTATTTT. This encodes CASSRDRATDTQYF.

This clonotype was recorded at least ten times. The chain joins TRBV6-1 to TRBJ1-1; the D gene is possibly TRBD1 (6 bases). V lost 2 bases, J lost 5 bases, and 15 bases lay in between. This CDR3 contains 15 residues. Germline-derived CDR1 and CDR2 are MNHNS and SASEGT. The CDR3 DNA follows: TGTGCCAGCAGTGAAATGGGGGGGGCCCCTACTGAAGCTTTCTTT. Protein: CASSEMGGAPTEAFF.

This clonotype was recorded many times. The V and J genes are TRBV11-2 and TRBJ2-5, with 7 bases identical to TRBD1. The CDR3 is 15 amino acids. The ends lost 4 bases at V and 4 bases at J; junction bases unmatched: 9. In germline, CDR1 is SGHAT, CDR2 FQNNGV. The CDR3 region is CASSYVVTGLETQYF. CDR3 in DNA: TGTGCCAGCAGCTACGTGGTGACAGGGCTAGAGACCCAGTACTTC.

There are a few counts of this clonotype. The rearrangement joins TRBV11-2 to TRBJ2-7; no definite D call. The CDR3 spans 11 residues. Deletions cut 5 bases from V and 3 bases from J, with 5 bases between. Germline CDR1 reads SGHAT; CDR2 reads FQNNGV. The CDR3 region is CASSAYYEQYF. In DNA form, the CDR3 reads TGTGCCAGCAGCGCGTACTACGAGCAGTACTTC. Looking up the rest from reference TRBV11-2 and TRBJ2-7 gives the full variable domain: EAGVAQSPRYKIIEKRQSVAFWCNPISGHATLYWYQQILGQGPKLLIQFQNNGVVDDSQLPKDRFSAERLKGVDSTLKIQPAKLEDSAVYLCASSAYYEQYFGPGTRLTVT.

This clonotype has at least ten counts. The genes are TRBV7-2 and TRBJ2-2; D is ambiguous. This CDR3 contains 16 residues. The V gene lost 0 bases and the J gene lost 2 bases, with 10 bases spanning the gap. Germline V lookup: CDR1 SGHTA, CDR2 FQGNSA. The CDR3 sequence: CASSLAVIYNTGELFF. In DNA form, the CDR3 reads TGTGCCAGCAGCTTAGCGGTGATATATAACACCGGGGAGCTGTTTTTT.

This clonotype came up a few times. The genes are TRBV7-9 and TRBJ2-1; the match to TRBD2 covers 9 bases. CDR3 length: 16 residues. CDR1 SEHNR and CDR2 FQNEAQ come from the germline V gene (reference sequence). Trimming cost V 2 bases and J 5 bases; bases outside gene matches: 7. CDR3 loop: CASSLSLAGAHNEQFF. The CDR3 DNA follows: TGTGCCAGCAGCTTAAGTTTAGCGGGGGCCCACAATGAGCAGTTCTTC.

J is TRBJ1-1 and V is TRBV20-1, with D unresolved. Trimming removed 1 base at V and 2 bases at J, with 8 bases between. The CDR3 loop spans 13 amino acids. Germline values: CDR1 DFQATT, CDR2 SNEGSKA (reference sequence). This CDR3 reads CSARAVTNTEAFF. In nucleotides, the CDR3 is TGCAGTGCTAGAGCAGTAACAAACACTGAAGCTTTCTTT.

This clonotype came up many times. V is TRBV6-5 and J is TRBJ1-4, with D perhaps matching TRBD1 (6 bases). Germline CDR1 is MNHEY and CDR2 is SVGAGI. The ends were cut back, 2 bases at V and 7 bases at J, with 23 bases in the middle. This CDR3 spans 18 amino acids. This CDR3 is CASSYIGPLQGPIEKLFF. CDR3 nucleotides: TGTGCCAGCAGTTACATTGGGCCCCTACAGGGCCCAATTGAAAAACTGTTTTTT.